The present T cell receptor beta chain was sequenced within a study of Ad26.COV2.S vaccination and SARS-CoV-2 variants. Across the whole study: Participant was drawn from the COV1001 Ad26.COV2.S trial arm.

Method: immunoSEQ multiplex PCR; TCRdb's copy keeps in-frame clones and lacks some. The data hold roughly 410,000 clones, with around 82% observed a single time. Treatment here: 19 received Ad26.COV2.S at low or high dose, single or two shots; 5 received placebo; per-sample allocation not given. On day 63 after the first injection, vaccine and placebo recipients gave samples. An Ad26 vector expressing Wuhan-strain SARS-CoV-2 spike served as the vaccine. Only a few counts were recorded for this clone. This CDR3 has 16 amino acids. CDR1 and CDR2 from the germline V gene are SGHNT and YENEEA. The ends were cut back, 3 bases at V and 5 bases at J, with 19 bases in the middle.

The sample consisted of peripheral blood, taken in a trial of Ad26.COV2.S vaccine versus placebo. This rearrangement joins TRBV11-3 to TRBJ2-5; D gene uncertain. This sequence was found in a person between 18 and 60 years old who received the Ad26.COV2.S COVID-19 vaccine or a placebo. The CDR3 loop reads CASSFQDLYRRETQYF. In DNA form, the CDR3 reads TGTGCCAGCAGCTTTCAGGATCTTTACCGGCGGGAGACCCAGTACTTC. Full variable domain (missing parts from reference TRBV11-3 and TRBJ2-5): EAGVVQSPRYKIIEKKQPVAFWCNPISGHNTLYWYLQNLGQGPELLIRYENEEAVDDSQLPKDRFSAERLKGVDSTLKIQPAELGDSAVYLCASSFQDLYRRETQYFGPGTRLLVL.